The 5 T cell receptor beta chains in this list originate from one sample, sequenced in a study of radiation and T cells in renal cell carcinoma. TCRdb's table, derived via immunoSEQ multiplex PCR, lists solely in-frame clones and lacks some. The sample records under 200,000 clones, 88% being singletons. Time point reported: blood 4 weeks post-SBRT, at nephrectomy. Documented treatment: 15 Gy SBRT to primary tumor, nephrectomy 4 weeks later. The sequenced sample was blood, obtained from a patient whose treatment included radiotherapy and nephrectomy. These receptors all come from a woman in her forties or fifties with renal cell carcinoma.

The chain links TRBV5-1 to TRBJ2-7; D assignment may be TRBD1 or TRBD2 (7 bases each). The germline V and J ends were trimmed by 4 bases and 10 bases, with 24 bases remaining between them. Germline V gives CDR1 SGHRS, CDR2 YFSETQ. The CDR3 loop spans 15 amino acids. CDR3 residues: CASSIYGQQGRAQYF. In nucleotides, the CDR3 is TGCGCCAGCAGCATCTACGGCCAACAGGGGAGGGCACAGTACTTC.

This sequence joins TRBV5-5 and TRBJ2-6; possibly TRBD1 or TRBD2 for D (5 bases each). Trimming left V 1 base short and J 2 bases short, with 7 bases between. CDR1 SGHKS and CDR2 YYEKEE come from the germline V gene (reference sequence). The CDR3 length is 15 residues. The CDR3 coding sequence is TGTGCCAGCAGCTTGCGGGACGCTGGGGCCAACGTCCTGACTTTC. This encodes CASSLRDAGANVLTF.

The rearrangement joins TRBV30 to TRBJ2-3, with D possibly TRBD1 on 6 matching bases. This CDR3 spans 13 amino acids. Germline values: CDR1 GTSNPN, CDR2 SVGIG (reference sequence). Trimming shortened V by 3 bases and J by 6 bases, and 13 bases separated the two germline ends. The CDR3 is CAWRKLTGDTQYF. CDR3 sequence (DNA): TGTGCCTGGAGGAAGCTTACAGGGGATACGCAGTATTTT.

The chain is built from TRBV5-4 and TRBJ1-2; 7 nucleotides align to TRBD1. CDR1 and CDR2 (germline): SGHNT, YYREEE (reference sequence). J was trimmed by 8 bases and V by 9 bases; bases with no gene match: 13. CDR3 length equals 13 residues. CDR3 protein: CATRRQGTRGYTF. In DNA, the CDR3 is TGTGCCACCAGAAGACAGGGTACCCGCGGCTACACCTTC.

The chain uses TRBV27 and TRBJ2-3; 10 bases fit TRBD2. Trimming at V came to 3 bases and at J to 0 bases, leaving 9 bases not matched to a gene. Germline values: CDR1 MNHEY, CDR2 SMNVEV (reference sequence). CDR3 length: 18 amino acids. The CDR3 region is CASSFGLAGVTSTDTQYF. CDR3 DNA sequence: TGTGCCAGCAGTTTTGGGCTAGCGGGGGTTACTAGCACAGATACGCAGTATTTT.